This passage covers 10 T cell receptor beta chains from one sample sequenced in a study of cytomegalovirus exposure and HLA in healthy donors. This PCR relied on a set of 60 Vbeta primers and 13 Jbeta primers. The repertoire was sequenced with immunoSEQ multiplex PCR; TCRdb's copy has only in-frame clones and lacks some. The sample lists over 65,000 clones, over 65% occurring once. Sequenced: PBMCs. The receptor source for this set is a man aged 45 to 65 in good health and CMV-seronegative.

The chain has TRBV10-1 and TRBJ2-3, with 9 bases lining up with TRBD1. CDR1 and CDR2 (germline): WNHNN, SYGVQD (reference sequence). This CDR3 is built from 15 residues. V was clipped by 6 bases and J by 5 bases; unmatched bases: 9. The CDR3 DNA is TGCGCCAGCAGCCCCGGGGGACAGGGACAAGATACGCAGTATTTT. Amino acids: CASSPGGQGQDTQYF.

The chain combines TRBV28 with TRBJ1-6; TRBD1 agrees at 11 bases. Germline V gives CDR1 MDHEN, CDR2 SYDVKM. J lost 7 bases, V lost 2 bases, and 4 bases had no gene match. The CDR3 has 16 residues. The CDR3 loop reads CASSLGGTGGNSPLHF. The DNA for the CDR3 is TGTGCCAGCAGTTTAGGTGGGACAGGGGGAAATTCACCCCTCCACTTT.

The table lists this clone with a count of one. The chain recombines TRBV30 with TRBJ2-5; 12 positions agree with TRBD2. In germline, CDR1 is GTSNPN, CDR2 SVGIG (reference sequence). This CDR3 contains 13 residues. J was trimmed by 4 bases and V by 7 bases; bases with no gene match: 4. Here the CDR3 reads CAYSSGGAETQYF. CDR3 in DNA: TGTGCCTACTCTAGCGGGGGGGCAGAGACCCAGTACTTC. Filled out from reference TRBV30 and TRBJ2-5, the complete variable domain reads SQTIHQWPATLVQPVGSPLSLECTVEGTSNPNLYWYRQAAGRGLQLLFYSVGIGQISSEVPQNLSASRPQDRQFILSSKKLLLSDSGFYLCAYSSGGAETQYFGPGTRLLVL.

Concerning this clone: Other nucleotide sequences in the sample specify the same CDR3. The rearrangement joins TRBV5-1 to TRBJ1-3, with 10 bases matching TRBD1. Germline V lookup: CDR1 SGHRS, CDR2 YFSETQ. Losses at the gene ends were 5 bases for V and 10 bases for J; bases not matched to a gene: 15. This CDR3 comprises 16 residues. For the CDR3, the DNA is TGCGCCAGCAGTCCGGGGGACAGGGGCGCTTTTCGGACCATATATTTT. Its translation: CASSPGDRGAFRTIYF.

This chain links TRBV20-1 with TRBJ1-2; maybe TRBD1 (5 bases). V lost 5 bases to trimming and J lost 8 bases, with 12 bases between them. There are 11 residues in the CDR3. The germline CDR1 and CDR2 sequences are DFQATT and SNEGSKA (reference sequence). Here the CDR3 DNA reads TGCAGTGCTCCAGGGACTGTCGGCTACACCTTC. Its protein is CSAPGTVGYTF.

This chain uses TRBV27 with TRBJ1-2, with 10 nucleotides matching TRBD1. V gave up 4 bases and J gave up 7 bases; unmatched junction bases: 9. The V gene's germline CDR1 is MNHEY and CDR2 SMNVEV (reference sequence). The CDR3 is 15 amino acids. The DNA of the CDR3 is TGTGCCAGCAGTTGGCTCGGACAGGGGGTCGGTGGCTACACCTTC. As protein: CASSWLGQGVGGYTF.

The J gene is TRBJ2-6, the V gene TRBV7-8; D perhaps matches TRBD2 (5 bases). Germline lookup yields CDR1 SGHVS and CDR2 FQNEAQ. Trimming stripped 3 bases from V and 0 bases from J, with 21 bases between. This CDR3 spans 20 amino acids. CDR3 amino acids: CASSLTAGSLVYSGANVLTF. The CDR3 DNA is TGTGCCAGCAGCTTGACGGCGGGCAGCCTAGTTTACTCTGGGGCCAACGTCCTGACTTTC.

To note about this clone: One end of the junction does not line up with germline, which may come from a read error. The chain links TRBV5-4 to TRBJ2-1; a weak D match, TRBD2 (5 bases). The V gene's germline CDR1 is SGHNT and CDR2 YYREEE (reference sequence). The CDR3 consists of 13 residues. This chain's CDR3 is CASSPTSYSEQFF. The CDR3 DNA reads TGTGCCAGCAGCCCCACTAGTTACAGTGAGCAGTTCTTC. The complete variable domain, with remaining parts taken from reference TRBV5-4 and TRBJ2-1, reads ETGVTQSPTHLIKTRGQQVTLRCSSQSGHNTVSWYQQALGQGPQFIFQYYREEENGRGNFPPRFSGLQFPNYSSELNVNALELDDSALYLCASSPTSYSEQFFGPGTRLTVL.

CDR3 DNA sequence: TGTGCCAGCAGTTTATGGGCAGGTGGCACCGGGGAGCTGTTTTTT. Protein product: CASSLWAGGTGELFF. The chain links TRBV27 to TRBJ2-2; D remains unclear. Germline assignment: CDR1 MNHEY and CDR2 SMNVEV (reference sequence). Trimming cost V 1 base and J 4 bases, with 10 bases left between them. This CDR3 has 15 residues.

V and J are TRBV5-1 and TRBJ1-3, with D uncertain. The CDR3 covers 15 residues. Trimming took 0 bases from V and 4 from J, leaving 11 bases between them. CDR1 is SGHRS and CDR2 is YFSETQ in the germline V gene. CDR3 DNA sequence: TGCGCCAGCAGCTTGGTCGGGGTTCTCGGAAACACCATATATTTT. This codes for CASSLVGVLGNTIYF.